This T cell receptor beta chain derives from a study of blood T cell repertoires in COVID-19. For the study at large: T cells, B-cell-depleted T cells, or PBMCs supplied cDNA or gDNA.

Libraries were prepared by immunoSEQ multiplex PCR; TCRdb keeps only in-frame clonotypes and omits some of them. This sample has over 95,000 clones; 75% to 90% occur once, and the top ten carry approximately 13%. The sample taken for sequencing was peripheral blood. This clonotype originated in a human donor in a cohort sampled during active COVID-19.

The CDR3 loop is CASSPLASGGTDTQYF. The CDR3 DNA is TGCGCCAGCAGCCCCCTGGCTAGCGGGGGCACAGATACGCAGTATTTT. The chain has TRBV5-1 and TRBJ2-3; 9 bases are a match to TRBD2. V shed 4 bases and J 1 base; nucleotides not matched to a gene: 7. This CDR3 is built from 16 residues. Germline assignment: CDR1 SGHRS and CDR2 YFSETQ.